Listed here are 2 T cell receptor beta chains from one sample, sequenced in a study of beta chain features in type 1 diabetes. The study reverse transcribed the entire isolated RNA, so it sequenced expressed TCRB transcripts. The protocol was immunoSEQ multiplex PCR, while the TCRdb copy is restricted to in-frame clones and leaves out a portion. The sample lists around 160,000 clones; under 60% were seen once. The sample taken for sequencing was Tregs from blood. The receptors were gathered from a young man in good health.

The chain has TRBV15 and TRBJ2-1, with 13 bases identical to TRBD2. V lost 3 bases, J lost 9 bases, and 5 bases stayed unmatched. Germline V lookup: CDR1 LNHNV, CDR2 YYDKDF (reference sequence). The CDR3 is made up of 15 amino acids. This chain's CDR3 is CATSREGLAGSEQFF. DNA for the CDR3: TGTGCCACCAGCAGGGAGGGACTAGCGGGAAGTGAGCAGTTCTTC.

The gene calls are TRBV7-9 and TRBJ2-5, with 9 bases lining up with TRBD1. Germline V gene sequence: CDR1 SEHNR, CDR2 FQNEAQ (reference sequence). V gave up 5 bases and J gave up 9 bases; unmatched junction bases: 10. This CDR3 contains 14 residues. The CDR3: CASSRTGGSGSQYF. DNA for the CDR3: TGTGCCAGCAGCCGCACAGGGGGCTCGGGGTCCCAGTACTTC.